This T cell receptor beta chain was documented in a study of T cell changes during pregnancy in multiple sclerosis. Sequenced by immunoSEQ multiplex PCR; TCRdb stores in-frame clones only, minus some. The sample holds some 37,000 clones, more than 75% seen once. V shed 4 bases and J 0 bases; nucleotides not matched to a gene: 8. CDR3 length equals 16 residues. Germline lookup yields CDR1 LNHNV and CDR2 YYDKDF (reference sequence). This material consisted of CD4+ T cells from peripheral blood mononuclear cells, taken in the first trimester of pregnancy. The sequence derives from a female donor with multiple sclerosis, enrolled in a pregnancy study. V and J are TRBV15 and TRBJ2-7; TRBD1 agrees at 8 bases. The CDR3: CATSKFGQGSSYEQYF. In nucleotides, the CDR3 is TGTGCCACCAGCAAATTCGGACAGGGCAGCTCCTACGAGCAGTACTTC. Full variable domain (remainder filled in from reference TRBV15 and TRBJ2-7): DAMVIQNPRYQVTQFGKPVTLSCSQTLNHNVMYWYQQKSSQAPKLLFHYYDKDFNNEADTPDNFQSRRPNTSFCFLDIRSPGLGDTAMYLCATSKFGQGSSYEQYFGPGTRLTVT.